This record covers a single T cell receptor beta chain. Repertoires were generated with immunoSEQ multiplex PCR, while TCRdb's copy carries only in-frame clones and drops some. The sample shows 350,000 to 450,000 clones, about nine tenths of them seen only once. The entry originates in a study of blood T cell repertoires in COVID-19. Across the study: Sample material is recorded as cDNA or gDNA derived from T cells, B-cell-depleted T cells, or PBMCs.

Participants were aged roughly 18 to 89 years from 24 US areas. Clinical history as reported by participants underpinned cohort assignment. V trimming: 6 bases; J trimming: 5 bases; junction bases outside the gene matches: 12. The germline V gene encodes CDR1 MNHEY and CDR2 SVGAGI. The CDR3 covers 15 residues. The source is a woman in her twenties or thirties who had recovered from COVID-19. Sequences were obtained from PBMCs or T cells enriched from blood (not recorded which). V usage is TRBV6-5 and J usage is TRBJ1-2; 7 nucleotides line up with TRBD1. This CDR3 reads CASSRTGAGGYGYTF. The CDR3 DNA follows: TGTGCCAGCAGCCGAACAGGGGCTGGGGGATATGGCTACACCTTC.